The clone carrying this T cell receptor (beta chain) was seen many times. The entry originates in a study of blood T cells in healthy people across ages. Then a second PCR, running roughly 7 to 11 cycles, was carried out with a sample-barcoded 5' primer and a J-beta primer mix. Tags on each cDNA molecule came from a template-switch adaptor with 12 random nucleotides. TCRdb passed the 5' RACE reads through MiXCR, listing each CDR3 protein once. The sample lists around 870,000 distinct CDR3 sequences, under 30% occurring once. V dropped 5 bases and J dropped 9; count of bases not matched to a gene: 11. This CDR3 comprises 15 residues.

This TCR derives from a woman older than 75 in good health. This sequence joins TRBV12-3 or TRBV12-4 and TRBJ2-1; 9 nucleotides agree with TRBD2. Input material: blood. The CDR3 sequence is CASSPSAGGLGEQFF. The CDR3 bases are TGTGCCAGCAGTCCATCGGCGGGGGGGCTAGGTGAGCAGTTCTTC.